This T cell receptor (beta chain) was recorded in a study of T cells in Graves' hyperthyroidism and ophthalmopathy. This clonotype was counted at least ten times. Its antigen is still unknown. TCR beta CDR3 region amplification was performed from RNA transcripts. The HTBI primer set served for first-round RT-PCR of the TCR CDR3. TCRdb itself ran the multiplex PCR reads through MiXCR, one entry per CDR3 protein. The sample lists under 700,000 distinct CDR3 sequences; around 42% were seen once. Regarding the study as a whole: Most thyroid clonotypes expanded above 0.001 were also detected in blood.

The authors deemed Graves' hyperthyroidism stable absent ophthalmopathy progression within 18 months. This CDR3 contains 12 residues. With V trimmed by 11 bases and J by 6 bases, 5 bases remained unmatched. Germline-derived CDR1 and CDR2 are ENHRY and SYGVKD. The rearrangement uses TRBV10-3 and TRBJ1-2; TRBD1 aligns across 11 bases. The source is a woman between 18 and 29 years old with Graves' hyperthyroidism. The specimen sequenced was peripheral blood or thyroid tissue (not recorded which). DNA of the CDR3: TGTGCCGCCATGGGACAGGGGGATGGCTACACCTTC. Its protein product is CAAMGQGDGYTF.